This TCR beta chain was sequenced for a study of T cells in Graves' hyperthyroidism and ophthalmopathy. As to this clonotype: Its antigen remains unknown.

Using RNA transcripts as the source, TCR beta CDR3 regions were amplified. First-round RT-PCR with HTBI primers amplified the TCR CDR3 region. TCRdb reprocessed the multiplex PCR reads with MiXCR, giving one entry per CDR3 protein. The sample contains about 350,000 distinct CDR3 sequences, roughly 15% of which appear only once. The CDR3 contains 17 residues. The trim removed 7 bases at V and 0 bases at J, leaving 8 bases unmatched. Germline CDR1 and CDR2: LNHDA and SQIVND (reference sequence). Findings and limits, study-wide: Stable hyperthyroidism and ophthalmopathy were separated using 13 V-J signatures.

The rearrangement uses TRBV19 and TRBJ1-5, with TRBD1 matching over 11 bases. Specimen: blood. This TCR came from a woman in her fifties or sixties with Graves' ophthalmopathy. CDR3 sequence (DNA): TGTGCCAGTACCTCCGGGACAGGGGGTTATAGCAATCAGCCCCAGCATTTT. This sequence encodes CASTSGTGGYSNQPQHF. Drawing the rest from reference TRBV19 and TRBJ1-5, the complete variable domain is DGGITQSPKYLFRKEGQNVTLSCEQNLNHDAMYWYRQDPGQGLRLIYYSQIVNDFQKGDIAEGYSVSREKKESFPLTVTSAQKNPTAFYLCASTSGTGGYSNQPQHFGDGTRLSIL.